This TCR beta chain derives from a study of resident and recirculating memory T cells in vitiligo. Study information: Epidermis came from shave biopsies of lesional and nonlesional sites, plus PBMCs.

J gave up 5 bases and V 4 bases, and 5 bases lay outside the gene matches. This CDR3 comprises 14 residues. Per germline, CDR1 LNHDA and CDR2 SQIVND (reference sequence). With respect to this clone: Antigen specificity is unknown.

Study-wide findings and caveats: Sequences differed between biopsy sites and patients, suggesting private specificity.

Generated by immunoSEQ multiplex PCR, the TCRdb table keeps only in-frame clones and is missing some. This sample yields tens of thousands of clones, of which 80% to 95% are seen a single time; roughly 5% belongs to the top ten. The chain has TRBV19 and TRBJ2-7, with 10 bases matching TRBD1. Sequenced sample: blood. This receptor was identified in a male donor with vitiligo. The CDR3, as DNA: TGTGCCAGTAGTACCCCGGGACAGGGGCACGAGCAGTACTTC. It translates to CASSTPGQGHEQYF. Drawing the rest from reference TRBV19 and TRBJ2-7, the complete variable domain is DGGITQSPKYLFRKEGQNVTLSCEQNLNHDAMYWYRQDPGQGLRLIYYSQIVNDFQKGDIAEGYSVSREKKESFPLTVTSAQKNPTAFYLCASSTPGQGHEQYFGPGTRLTVT.